This TCR beta chain was captured by sequencing in a study of T cell responses to AZD1222 COVID-19 vaccine. Some clones are missing from TCRdb's copy, which holds only in-frame ones; the method was immunoSEQ multiplex PCR. Seen here are 60,000 to 80,000 clones, 65% to 90% observed once, and the top ten hold roughly 19%. The sample was peripheral blood, taken on day 0 of AZD1222 vaccination. The clonotype originates from an adult in good health.

CDR3 amino acids: CATSDPPNYGYTF. CDR3 DNA: TGTGCCACCAGTGACCCACCGAACTATGGCTACACCTTC. V and J are TRBV24-1 and TRBJ1-2; D not resolved. Trimming took 4 bases from V and 2 from J, leaving 7 bases between them. CDR3 length equals 13 residues. CDR1 and CDR2 from the germline V gene are KGHDR and SFDVKD.